A selection of T cell receptor beta chains follows, all from one sample in a study of T-cell reconstitution after alpha-beta-depleted transplantation in children. TCRdb recomputed calls from the PCR reads with MiXCR, one row per CDR3 protein. This sample has 610,000 or so distinct CDR3 sequences; 25% to 30% occur once, and the top ten carry under 45%. This specimen was PBMCs, taken before TCRalphabeta/CD19-depleted stem cell transplant. These receptors were taken from a boy in the first two years of life with Wiskott-Aldrich syndrome, due to receive a stem cell transplant. The CDR3 runs from the conserved cysteine through the conserved F or W. D genes are given only for firm matches. Clone size is given for some rows only: seen once, a few or many times, or a class if the clone is expanded.

J	size	V	D	CDR3	DNA
TRBJ2-3	-	TRBV5-1	-	CASSVKTHREDTQYF	TGCGCCAGCAGCGTGAAGACCCATCGGGAAGATACGCAGTATTTT
TRBJ2-7	few	TRBV11-2	-	CASSLDLIAHREQYF	TGTGCCAGCAGCTTAGATCTGATAGCGCATCGCGAGCAGTACTTC
TRBJ2-3	-	TRBV12-5	TRBD2	CASARTSGRAADTQYF	TGTGCTAGTGCCCGGACTAGCGGGAGGGCCGCAGATACGCAGTATTTT
TRBJ2-1	few	TRBV5-1	TRBD2	CASSEGLALVNEQFF	TGCGCCAGCAGCGAGGGACTAGCGCTAGTTAATGAGCAGTTCTTC
TRBJ2-2	few	TRBV29-1	-	CSVDRGGGELFF	TGCAGCGTTGATAGGGGAGGCGGGGAGCTGTTTTTT
TRBJ2-2	few	TRBV20-1	TRBD1	CSASRDRNTGELFF	TGCAGTGCTAGTCGGGACAGGAACACCGGGGAGCTGTTTTTT
TRBJ2-1	few	TRBV25-1	-	CASSVSAPYNEQFF	TGTGCCAGCAGTGTAAGCGCTCCCTACAATGAGCAGTTCTTC
TRBJ2-7	few	TRBV5-1	-	CASSFQARYEQYF	TGCGCCAGCAGCTTCCAGGCCCGCTACGAGCAGTACTTC
TRBJ2-1	-	TRBV14	TRBD2	CASSHSGLPYNEQFF	TGTGCCAGCAGCCATAGCGGGCTACCCTACAATGAGCAGTTCTTC
TRBJ2-5	-	TRBV28	-	CASRSWDFQETQYF	TGTGCCAGCAGGTCCTGGGACTTCCAAGAGACCCAGTACTTC
TRBJ2-2	-	TRBV6-1	TRBD2	CASSRDPSGSTGELFF	TGTGCCAGCAGCAGGGACCCGAGCGGGAGCACCGGGGAGCTGTTTTTT
TRBJ2-3	-	TRBV7-3	TRBD1	CASSLTMDRGTDTQYF	TGTGCCAGCAGCTTAACTATGGACAGGGGAACAGATACGCAGTATTTT
TRBJ2-7	-	TRBV21-1	-	CASSKGYNSYEQYF	TGTGCCAGCAGCAAAGGGTACAATTCCTACGAGCAGTACTTC
TRBJ1-1	-	TRBV7-2	-	CASSKAIGGLKAFF	TGTGCCAGCAGCAAGGCTATAGGGGGACTGAAAGCTTTCTTT
TRBJ2-3	-	TRBV12-3/TRBV12-4	TRBD2	CASGHSGSPTDTQYF	TGTGCCAGCGGTCATAGCGGGAGCCCCACAGATACGCAGTATTTT
TRBJ2-7	once	TRBV5-1	TRBD2	CASSLGTSSDEQYF	TGCGCCAGCAGCTTGGGGACTAGTAGCGACGAGCAGTACTTC
TRBJ2-7	-	TRBV27	TRBD1	CASSLRTGGNYEQYF	TGTGCCAGCAGTTTACGGACAGGGGGCAATTACGAGCAGTACTTC
TRBJ2-1	many	TRBV12-3/TRBV12-4	TRBD2	CASSLSGRANEQFF	TGTGCCAGCAGTTTGAGCGGGAGGGCCAATGAGCAGTTCTTC
TRBJ2-3	few	TRBV4-2	TRBD2	CASSQVASGDTQYF	TGTGCCAGCAGCCAAGTGGCTAGCGGAGATACGCAGTATTTT
TRBJ2-3	-	TRBV7-3	TRBD2	CASSRESGRDGDTQYF	TGTGCCAGCAGCCGGGAGAGCGGGAGGGATGGAGATACGCAGTATTTT
TRBJ2-5	few	TRBV6-1	TRBD1	CASSGQGAETQYF	TGTGCCAGCAGTGGACAGGGCGCTGAGACCCAGTACTTC
TRBJ2-1	-	TRBV20-1	-	CSASGGEAYNEQFF	TGCAGTGCTAGCGGAGGGGAGGCCTACAATGAGCAGTTCTTC
TRBJ2-1	-	TRBV14	-	CASSQELGAMSEQFF	TGTGCCAGCAGCCAAGAGTTGGGGGCGATGAGTGAGCAGTTCTTC
TRBJ2-7	-	TRBV20-1	-	CSTAAGRNREQYF	TGCAGTACCGCGGCAGGGAGAAACCGCGAGCAGTACTTC
TRBJ2-2	-	TRBV27	-	CASSFGLTNTGELFF	TGTGCCAGCAGTTTCGGACTTACGAACACCGGGGAGCTGTTTTTT
TRBJ1-4	-	TRBV11-2	-	CASSGGGEKLFF	TGTGCCAGCAGCGGGGGGGGTGAAAAACTGTTTTTT
TRBJ2-1	-	TRBV24-1	-	CATSDSSWSSYNEQFF	TGTGCCACCAGTGATTCTAGCTGGAGCTCCTACAATGAGCAGTTCTTC
TRBJ2-3	few	TRBV10-3	TRBD2	CAISKSPTSGITDTQYF	TGTGCCATCAGTAAAAGTCCGACTAGCGGGATCACAGATACGCAGTATTTT
TRBJ2-3	-	TRBV20-1	TRBD2	CSARAAGGSTDTQYF	TGCAGTGCTAGAGCAGCGGGAGGGAGCACAGATACGCAGTATTTT
TRBJ2-1	few	TRBV9	TRBD2	CASSVDLAGSEQFF	TGTGCCAGCAGCGTAGACCTAGCGGGAAGTGAGCAGTTCTTC
TRBJ2-7	-	TRBV27	-	CASSDRPGHLFGEQYF	TGTGCCAGCAGTGACCGACCGGGACACCTATTCGGGGAGCAGTACTTC
TRBJ2-1	-	TRBV6-2/TRBV6-3	-	CASSYLQGTYNEQFF	TGTGCCAGCAGTTACCTGCAGGGGACCTACAATGAGCAGTTCTTC
TRBJ2-1	-	TRBV15	TRBD1	CATSRDKRVQGADEQFF	TGTGCCACCAGCAGAGATAAAAGAGTACAGGGGGCCGATGAGCAGTTCTTC
TRBJ2-2	few	TRBV5-1	-	CASSLDGGVSGELFF	TGCGCCAGCAGCTTGGATGGCGGTGTGTCAGGGGAGCTGTTTTTT
TRBJ2-3	-	TRBV3-1	-	CASSPLRGTQYF	TGTGCCAGCAGCCCATTACGTGGTACGCAGTATTTT
TRBJ1-1	-	TRBV7-2	-	CASSLVFSLNTEAFF	TGTGCCAGCAGCTTAGTCTTTTCTTTGAACACTGAAGCTTTCTTT
TRBJ2-1	few	TRBV12-3/TRBV12-4	-	CASSGRRQYNEQFF	TGTGCCAGCAGTGGGCGTAGACAGTACAATGAGCAGTTCTTC
TRBJ2-2	few	TRBV10-3	TRBD2	CAIGLAGGMANTGELFF	TGTGCCATTGGACTAGCGGGAGGGATGGCGAACACCGGGGAGCTGTTTTTT
TRBJ1-5	few	TRBV27	TRBD1	CASSPKTGTGSNQPQHF	TGTGCCAGCAGTCCCAAAACTGGGACAGGGTCAAATCAGCCCCAGCATTTT
TRBJ2-5	-	TRBV5-1	-	CASSSGTLQETQYF	TGCGCCAGCAGCTCAGGGACTTTACAAGAGACCCAGTACTTC
TRBJ2-7	-	TRBV20-1	-	CSARESRRFYEQYF	TGCAGTGCTAGAGAGTCTCGAAGATTTTACGAGCAGTACTTC
TRBJ2-7	-	TRBV27	-	CASSLVAAATYEQYF	TGTGCCAGCAGTTTAGTGGCAGCCGCGACCTACGAGCAGTACTTC
TRBJ1-2	few	TRBV29-1	TRBD1	CSVGTGLAGYTF	TGCAGCGTTGGGACAGGGTTGGCTGGCTACACCTTC
TRBJ2-1	few	TRBV2	TRBD2	CASIQEGLSSYNEQFF	TGTGCCAGCATCCAGGAGGGACTAAGCTCCTACAATGAGCAGTTCTTC
TRBJ2-5	-	TRBV20-1	-	CSAPRAGETQYF	TGCAGTGCCCCCAGGGCAGGAGAGACCCAGTACTTC
TRBJ1-3	-	TRBV5-5	-	CASSLANTPPGNTIYF	TGTGCCAGCAGCTTGGCCAACACACCACCTGGAAACACCATATATTTT
TRBJ2-3	-	TRBV29-1	-	CSVVKRRTDTQYF	TGCAGCGTTGTTAAGCGGCGCACAGATACGCAGTATTTT
TRBJ1-3	few	TRBV19	-	CASHRRRFGNTIYF	TGTGCCAGTCATCGACGACGCTTTGGAAACACCATATATTTT
TRBJ1-5	-	TRBV5-1	-	CASSLGGEAYQPQHF	TGCGCCAGCAGCTTGGGAGGGGAGGCATATCAGCCCCAGCATTTT
TRBJ2-1	-	TRBV7-2	-	CASSPWSNEQFF	TGTGCCAGCAGCCCGTGGAGCAATGAGCAGTTCTTC
TRBJ2-1	few	TRBV11-2	-	CASSLVSLGGNRISSYNEQFF	TGTGCCAGCAGCTTAGTTTCGCTAGGGGGAAACAGGATTAGCTCCTACAATGAGCAGTTCTTC
TRBJ2-7	few	TRBV5-1	-	CASSLTVVGSYEQYF	TGCGCCAGCAGCTTGACAGTTGTGGGCTCCTACGAGCAGTACTTC
TRBJ2-5	few	TRBV20-1	TRBD1	CSARGTGIGETQYF	TGCAGTGCTAGAGGGACAGGGATAGGAGAGACCCAGTACTTC